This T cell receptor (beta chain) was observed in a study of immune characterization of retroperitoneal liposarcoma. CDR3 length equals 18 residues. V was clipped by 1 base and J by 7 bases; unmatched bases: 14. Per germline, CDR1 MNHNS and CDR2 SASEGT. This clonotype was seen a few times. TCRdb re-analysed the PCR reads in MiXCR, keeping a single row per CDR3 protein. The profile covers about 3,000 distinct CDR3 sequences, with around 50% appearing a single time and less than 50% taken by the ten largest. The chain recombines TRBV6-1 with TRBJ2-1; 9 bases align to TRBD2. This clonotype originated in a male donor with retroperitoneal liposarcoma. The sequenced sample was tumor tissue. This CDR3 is CASSEGQVWASGKNEQFF. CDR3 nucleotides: TGTGCCAGCAGTGAAGGTCAGGTGTGGGCTAGCGGGAAGAATGAGCAGTTCTTC.